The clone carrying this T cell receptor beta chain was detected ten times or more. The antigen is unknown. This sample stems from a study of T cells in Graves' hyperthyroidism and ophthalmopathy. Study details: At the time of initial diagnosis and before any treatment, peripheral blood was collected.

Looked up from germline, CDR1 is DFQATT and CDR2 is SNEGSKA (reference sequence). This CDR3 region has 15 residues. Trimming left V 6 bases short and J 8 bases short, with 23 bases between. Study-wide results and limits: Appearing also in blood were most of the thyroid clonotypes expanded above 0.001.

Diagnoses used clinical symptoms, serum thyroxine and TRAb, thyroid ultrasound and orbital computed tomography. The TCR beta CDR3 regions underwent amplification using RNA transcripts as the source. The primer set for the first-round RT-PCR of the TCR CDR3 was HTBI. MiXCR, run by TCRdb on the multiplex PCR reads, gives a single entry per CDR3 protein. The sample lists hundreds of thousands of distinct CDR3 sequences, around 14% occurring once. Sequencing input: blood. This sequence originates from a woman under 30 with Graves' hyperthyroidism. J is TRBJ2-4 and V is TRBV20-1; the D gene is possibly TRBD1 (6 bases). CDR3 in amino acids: CSAKDEGVGWDIQYF. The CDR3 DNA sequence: TGCAGTGCAAAGGACGAGGGGGTTGGGTGGGACATTCAGTACTTC.